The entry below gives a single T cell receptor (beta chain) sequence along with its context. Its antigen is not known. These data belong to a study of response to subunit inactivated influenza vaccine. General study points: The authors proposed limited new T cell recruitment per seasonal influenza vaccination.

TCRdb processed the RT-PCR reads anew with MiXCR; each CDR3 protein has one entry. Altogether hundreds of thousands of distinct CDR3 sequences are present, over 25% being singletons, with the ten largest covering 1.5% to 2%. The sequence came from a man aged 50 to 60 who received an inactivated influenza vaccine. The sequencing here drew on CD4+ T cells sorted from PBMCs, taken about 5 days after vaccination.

Written as DNA, the CDR3 is TGCAGTGCTAGAGTGGGAGGGAACTACGAGCAGTACTTC. This gives the protein CSARVGGNYEQYF. This chain joins TRBV20-1 and TRBJ2-7; 7 nucleotides align to TRBD2. J gave up 3 bases and V 1 base, and 3 bases lay outside the gene matches. The CDR3 spans 13 residues. Germline V gene sequence: CDR1 DFQATT, CDR2 SNEGSKA (reference sequence).